The 29 T cell receptor beta chains below were found in one sample sequenced in a study of shared clonotypes between healthy human individuals. The table came from immunoSEQ multiplex PCR; TCRdb's copy has only in-frame clones and leaves some out. The sample consists of about half a million clones, around 79% of them appearing once. Sample: PBMCs. These receptors were obtained from a woman between 35 and 50 years old in good health. Some clones in this sample may be carry-over from other donors' samples.

The chain joins TRBV30 to TRBJ1-2; D is perhaps TRBD1 (6 bases). Germline V lookup: CDR1 GTSNPN, CDR2 SVGIG (reference sequence). There are 13 residues in the CDR3. With 2 bases removed from V and 8 bases from J, the gap between germline ends came to 15 bases. In nucleotides, the CDR3 is TGTGCCTGGAGTCCCTTCAGGGGAGGAGGCTACACCTTC. It yields the protein CAWSPFRGGGYTF.

Only one count was recorded for this clone. This chain connects TRBV7-2 to TRBJ1-5; D is undetermined. V lost 0 bases, J lost 6 bases, and 12 bases lay in between. Germline-derived CDR1 and CDR2 are SGHTA and FQGNSA. The CDR3 covers 15 residues. This CDR3 reads CASSLAVGVAQPQHF. The CDR3 DNA is TGTGCCAGCAGCTTAGCGGTCGGGGTAGCTCAGCCCCAGCATTTT.

V is TRBV27 and J is TRBJ2-7; 7 bases align to TRBD2. The ends lost 4 bases at V and 2 bases at J; junction bases unmatched: 8. This CDR3 has 15 amino acids. Per the germline V gene, CDR1 is MNHEY and CDR2 is SMNVEV (reference sequence). CDR3 in amino acids: CASSSTAGRTYEQYF. CDR3 sequence (DNA): TGTGCCAGCAGTTCAACAGCGGGACGTACCTACGAGCAGTACTTC.

The chain combines TRBV27 with TRBJ2-5; 7 bases line up with TRBD1. Germline CDR1 MNHEY, CDR2 SMNVEV (reference sequence). CDR3 size: 18 residues. Unmatched junction bases numbered 16, after V lost 2 bases and J lost 4 bases. CDR3 in amino acids: CASSLRGEGGVGRETQYF. CDR3 in DNA: TGTGCCAGCAGTTTAAGGGGTGAAGGGGGCGTTGGGAGAGAGACCCAGTACTTC.

J is TRBJ1-1 and V is TRBV7-9; 12 nucleotides line up with TRBD1. V trimming: 6 bases; J trimming: 1 base; junction bases outside the gene matches: 3. The CDR3 contains 15 residues. From germline, CDR1 is SEHNR and CDR2 FQNEAQ (reference sequence). This CDR3 is CASRGTGGWNTEAFF. CDR3 sequence (DNA): TGTGCCAGCAGGGGGACAGGGGGCTGGAACACTGAAGCTTTCTTT.

V is TRBV28 and J is TRBJ1-5, with a weak D call TRBD1 (6 bases). Germline CDR1 is MDHEN and CDR2 is SYDVKM. This CDR3 comprises 14 residues. V was trimmed by 6 bases and J by 1 base, leaving 10 bases between them. The CDR3 is CASRPGVSNQPQHF. The CDR3, as DNA: TGTGCCAGCAGACCAGGGGTGAGCAATCAGCCCCAGCATTTT. The full variable domain, with the rest looked up from reference TRBV28 and TRBJ1-5, is DVKVTQSSRYLVKRTGEKVFLECVQDMDHENMFWYRQDPGLGLRLIYFSYDVKMKEKGDIPEGYSVSREKKERFSLILESASTNQTSMYLCASRPGVSNQPQHFGDGTRLSIL.

This chain links TRBV9 with TRBJ2-5; D remains unclear. The CDR3 covers 14 residues. Germline V gives CDR1 SGDLS, CDR2 YYNGEE. Deletions cut 0 bases from V and 1 base from J, with 7 bases between. CDR3 nucleotides: TGTGCCAGCAGCGTAGGGTTAGTCCAAGAGACCCAGTACTTC. Amino acids: CASSVGLVQETQYF.

CDR3 bases: TGTGCCAGCAGTTTGACCCCGAACACCGGGGAGCTGTTTTTT. It encodes CASSLTPNTGELFF. This sequence joins TRBV7-2 and TRBJ2-2; D gene unclear. Per the germline V gene, CDR1 is SGHTA and CDR2 is FQGNSA. V lost 6 bases and J 0 bases, leaving 8 bases between the germline ends. The CDR3 spans 14 residues. The full variable domain, its missing parts supplied by reference TRBV7-2 and TRBJ2-2, is GAGVSQSPSNKVTEKGKDVELRCDPISGHTALYWYRQSLGQGLEFLIYFQGNSAPDKSGLPSDRFSAERTGGSVSTLTIQRTQQEDSAVYLCASSLTPNTGELFFGEGSRLTVL.

The chain links TRBV11-3 to TRBJ2-1, with D unresolved. V was trimmed by 0 bases and J by 5 bases, leaving 11 bases between them. CDR1 is SGHNT and CDR2 is YENEEA in the germline V gene. The CDR3 contains 15 residues. CDR3 bases: TGTGCCAGCAGCTTAGATGTCGCTAGGAACAATGAGCAGTTCTTC. Amino acids: CASSLDVARNNEQFF.

The J gene is TRBJ1-3, the V gene TRBV11-2; no clear D gene. With 5 bases removed from V and 1 base from J, the gap between germline ends came to 6 bases. CDR3 length: 13 amino acids. Germline V lookup: CDR1 SGHAT, CDR2 FQNNGV. The CDR3 loop is CASSRMSGNTIYF. The CDR3 DNA reads as TGTGCCAGCAGCCGTATGTCTGGAAACACCATATATTTT.

This clone was detected once. The chain carries TRBV30 and TRBJ1-3; D perhaps matches TRBD1 (5 bases). The germline CDR1 and CDR2 sequences are GTSNPN and SVGIG (reference sequence). The CDR3 covers 14 residues. V was cut by 4 bases and J by 4 bases, with 14 bases left in between. This CDR3 is CAWKVGGAGNTIYF. The CDR3 region has the DNA TGTGCCTGGAAGGTTGGCGGGGCCGGAAACACCATATATTTT.

The chain employs TRBV6-6 and TRBJ1-1, with a weak D call TRBD1 (5 bases). V lost 6 bases to trimming and J lost 1 base, with 18 bases between them. Germline V CDR1 and CDR2: MNHNY, SVGAGI (reference sequence). The CDR3 runs 16 residues. CDR3 sequence (DNA): TGTGCCAGCAGAGAAAGGCAGGGCAGATCGAACACTGAAGCTTTCTTT. Translating it yields CASRERQGRSNTEAFF.

This chain uses TRBV18 with TRBJ1-5; no firm D call. The ends were cut back, 2 bases at V and 5 bases at J, with 7 bases in the middle. The V gene's germline CDR1 is KGHSH and CDR2 LQKENI. The CDR3 spans 13 residues. The CDR3 sequence is CASSPAVDQPQHF. DNA of the CDR3: TGTGCCAGCTCACCAGCGGTGGATCAGCCCCAGCATTTT.

The genes are TRBV4-2 and TRBJ2-3; a possible D gene is TRBD1 (7 bases). This CDR3 spans 15 amino acids. V shed 4 bases and J shed 5 bases, with 16 bases lying between them. CDR1 is LGHNA and CDR2 is YNFKEQ in the germline V gene. The CDR3 here is CASSLAGGGIDTQYF. The CDR3 DNA reads TGTGCCAGCAGCCTCGCCGGAGGGGGCATAGATACGCAGTATTTT.

In regard to this clone: This CDR3 is also generated by other DNA sequences in the sample. The rearrangement uses TRBV29-1 and TRBJ2-5, with no clear D. V was pared by 4 bases and J by 1 base, with 4 bases between. Per germline, CDR1 SQVTM and CDR2 ANQGSEA. CDR3 size: 11 residues. CDR3 in amino acids: CSVGVQETQYF. The CDR3 DNA reads as TGCAGCGTTGGAGTCCAAGAGACCCAGTACTTC.

This clone was found once. The rearrangement joins TRBV21-1 to TRBJ2-1; the DNA was not compared with TRBD2, the D call given in the table. TRBV21-1 is flagged as a pseudogene. This CDR3 has 11 amino acids. The CDR3 here is CASSNGGEQFF. In nucleotides, the CDR3 is TGTGCCAGCAGCAACGGAGGGGAGCAGTTCTTC.

V usage is TRBV2 and J usage is TRBJ1-2; 7 bases are shared with TRBD1. Germline CDR1 reads SNHLY; CDR2 reads FYNNEI. Trimming at V came to 6 bases and at J to 5 bases, leaving 9 bases not matched to a gene. The CDR3 spans 14 residues. This CDR3 is CASSATGQEYGYTF. DNA for the CDR3: TGTGCCAGCAGCGCCACAGGACAGGAGTATGGCTACACCTTC.

J is TRBJ1-1 and V is TRBV19; the D is unclear. The CDR3 has 13 residues. CDR1 LNHDA and CDR2 SQIVND come from the germline V gene (reference sequence). Trimming left V 3 bases short and J 5 bases short, with 10 bases between. CDR3 bases: TGTGCCAGTAGTATTGTCAGAATGACTGAAGCTTTCTTT. It is translated as CASSIVRMTEAFF.

As regards this clone: The conserved phenylalanine or tryptophan normally closing the CDR3 is absent here, so this likely arose from a read error. The DNA is left out, because the CDR3 cannot be placed on it with certainty; the CDR3 is given as TCRdb lists it. The chain combines TRBV19 with TRBJ2-7; the D call TRBD2 from the table was never checked on the DNA. Germline V lookup: CDR1 LNHDA, CDR2 SQIVND (reference sequence). Inclusive of both ends, the CDR3 amounts to 8 amino acids. The CDR3 region is CASTGRGT.

This clone is a singleton in its sample. The chain couples TRBV27 to TRBJ2-5; 7 bases are a match to TRBD2. Trimming cost V 3 bases and J 3 bases; bases outside gene matches: 16. This CDR3 is 18 amino acids long. Per the germline V gene, CDR1 is MNHEY and CDR2 is SMNVEV (reference sequence). The CDR3 DNA is TGTGCCAGCAGTTTGTTGTACGTGGGGGGAGGGACCAAAGAGACCCAGTACTTC. It is translated as CASSLLYVGGGTKETQYF.

This chain uses TRBV6-5 with TRBJ2-7; the match to TRBD1 covers 9 bases. This CDR3 is 14 amino acids long. V shed 5 bases and J 2 bases; nucleotides not matched to a gene: 4. CDR1 and CDR2 from the germline V gene are MNHEY and SVGAGI. CDR3 bases: TGTGCCAGCAGTACTCGACAGGGGGCCTACGAGCAGTACTTC. This sequence encodes CASSTRQGAYEQYF.

The chain combines TRBV19 with TRBJ1-2, with 8 bases identical to TRBD1. The CDR3 has 15 amino acids. CDR1 is LNHDA and CDR2 is SQIVND in the germline V gene (reference sequence). V lost 5 bases, J lost 1 base, and 6 bases stayed unmatched. The CDR3 DNA reads TGTGCCAGTAGTTTAGGACAGGGAGTTAACTATGGCTACACCTTC. This sequence encodes CASSLGQGVNYGYTF.

As to this clone: It is likely a read error: a sequence one base away is far more abundant. Additional DNA sequences in this sample encode the identical CDR3. This chain links TRBV30 with TRBJ1-4; perhaps TRBD1 as D (5 bases). Germline assignment: CDR1 GTSNPN and CDR2 SVGIG (reference sequence). The length of the CDR3 is 15 residues. CDR3 DNA: TGTGCCTGGAGTGTACTCAGGGCGAGGGGCGAAAAGCTGTTTTTT. Protein sequence: CAWSVLRARGEKLFF.

The chain recombines TRBV5-1 with TRBJ2-3, with 8 nucleotides matching TRBD2. V dropped 3 bases and J dropped 2; count of bases not matched to a gene: 2. This CDR3 comprises 14 residues. CDR1 is SGHRS, CDR2 YFSETQ, per germline. CDR3 coding DNA: TGCGCCAGCAGCTCAGGACTAGCCACAGATACGCAGTATTTT. It codes for CASSSGLATDTQYF. The full variable domain, rest sourced from reference TRBV5-1 and TRBJ2-3, is KAGVTQTPRYLIKTRGQQVTLSCSPISGHRSVSWYQQTPGQGLQFLFEYFSETQRNKGNFPGRFSGRQFSNSRSEMNVSTLELGDSALYLCASSSGLATDTQYFGPGTRLTVL.

V usage is TRBV5-4 and J usage is TRBJ2-4; maybe TRBD2 (6 bases). CDR3 length: 15 residues. Germline CDR1 and CDR2: SGHNT and YYREEE (reference sequence). The germline V and J ends were trimmed by 0 bases and 7 bases, with 14 bases remaining between them. The CDR3 nucleotides are TGTGCCAGCAGCTTGGCCGGGGGTCTAGGGAACATTCAGTACTTC. As protein: CASSLAGGLGNIQYF.

The gene calls are TRBV4-3 and TRBJ2-7; D gene ambiguous. Trimming removed 0 bases at V and 0 bases at J, with 6 bases between. The CDR3 sequence is 14 residues long. CDR1 is LGHNA, CDR2 YSLEER, per germline. The CDR3 nucleotides are TGCGCCAGCAGCCAAGAATTCAGCTCCTACGAGCAGTACTTC. As protein: CASSQEFSSYEQYF.

This chain joins TRBV13 and TRBJ2-1; the D is unclear. The CDR3 is 15 residues long. CDR1 is PRHDT and CDR2 is FYEKMQ in the germline V gene (reference sequence). V was trimmed by 1 base and J by 5 bases, leaving 12 bases between them. The CDR3 here is CASSLAFTPDNEQFF. The CDR3 DNA sequence: TGTGCCAGCAGCTTAGCGTTTACTCCCGACAATGAGCAGTTCTTC.

About this clone itself: A far larger clone is one nucleotide away, so this likely arose from a read error. The sample has other DNA sequences that encode this CDR3 too. This chain joins TRBV30 and TRBJ1-2, with a weak D call TRBD1 (6 bases). Trimming pared 3 bases from V and 6 bases from J, leaving 14 bases between. Germline lookup yields CDR1 GTSNPN and CDR2 SVGIG (reference sequence). The CDR3 spans 13 residues. The CDR3 DNA reads as TGTGCCTGGAGCCCCAGGGGAACGGATGGCTACACCTTC. Amino acid sequence: CAWSPRGTDGYTF.

The chain carries TRBV4-1 and TRBJ2-6, with 9 nucleotides matching TRBD1. CDR1 is MGHRA, CDR2 YSYEKL, per germline. The CDR3 has 18 amino acids. V dropped 0 bases and J dropped 3; count of bases not matched to a gene: 6. The CDR3: CASSQELQGAFGANVLTF. CDR3 coding DNA: TGCGCCAGCAGCCAAGAGTTACAGGGGGCGTTTGGGGCCAACGTCCTGACTTTC.